This paragraph covers one TCR beta chain sequence. The germline CDR1 and CDR2 sequences are MNHEY and SMNVEV (reference sequence). The CDR3 totals 15 residues. The donors, nominally healthy at sampling, likely had unrecorded immune exposures. The data were obtained in a study of cytomegalovirus exposure and HLA in healthy donors. Vbeta (60) and Jbeta (13) primers were used in the PCR. Sequenced by immunoSEQ multiplex PCR; TCRdb stores in-frame clones only, minus some. The sample shows 170,000 or so clones, approximately 80% of them seen only once. The sequencing sample was made of PBMCs. The chain couples TRBV27 to TRBJ2-5, with TRBD2 matching 8 bases. The better agreement between TRBJ2-7 and the DNA end casts doubt on the J call. The TCR sequence derives from a male donor in good health and CMV-seropositive. The CDR3 DNA is TGTGCCAGCAGTTCATCGGGCGGGAGGTTCTACGAGCAGTACTTC. Amino acid sequence: CASSSSGGRFYEQYF.